This record concerns one TCR beta chain sequence. No cognate antigen has been identified for it. There are no base qualities to consult, and no much larger clone falls within one base. The sample originates from a study of shared clonotypes between healthy human individuals (dated by TCRdb to 2020 to 2021). With respect to the entire study: Two women and a few men aged 18 to 49 years were included in the cohort. To estimate repertoire size and how much clonotypes are shared between individuals, the study performed deep sequencing of blood TCR repertoires from roughly five healthy adults. Different laboratories and diverse techniques were used to prepare libraries and sequence TCR repertoires, to increase sequencing depth and limit assay-specific biases. Leukapheresis yielded between about 0.8 and 9.5 billion PBMCs per donor.

Using the deep immunoSEQ assay, multiplex PCR amplified TCR CDR3 regions from genomic DNA. Genomic DNA extracted from each cell subset was distributed evenly over all wells of several immunoSEQ 96-well plates, and each plate served as one replicate. For unsorted PBMC, about 300 ng genomic DNA, equal to tens of thousands of T cell genomes, was loaded into each replicate PCR. Ten immunoSEQ deep assay plates were used to sequence the unsorted PBMC genomic DNA. The purified libraries were quantified using a Qubit 3.0 fluorometer, sized with a Bioanalyzer 2100, and then quantified again using the KAPA Library Quantification kit. Each immunoSEQ 96-well plate was sequenced on its own single-read 150-cycle Illumina NextSeq 550 flow cell. In the authors' own workflow: Because the immunoSEQ output held only junctional sequences and lacked quality scores, the filtering could not match the filtering applied to full-length reads. Sequences were annotated with PyIR, a Python wrapper for IgBLAST v1.9, using IMGT germline references to assign V/J genes and CDR3. Reads were filtered out if the reads had weak V/J assignments (E-value above 1e-6), no CDR3, stop codons, out-of-frame junctions, or ambiguous translated residues. V3J clonotypes were defined by identical inferred V gene, J gene, and CDR3 amino acid sequence. Percentage overlap between repertoires was calculated by dividing the number of shared unique clonotypes by the size of the smaller repertoire. RTK rarefaction, the Chao1 estimator, and Recon v2.1 estimates of unobserved clonotypes were used to assess repertoire richness. TCRdb re-hosts the immuneACCESS table, in-frame sequences only. Its copies lack some clones; in the studies checked, an unresolved V gene accounts for under half of them, and the cause for the rest is not known. V and J calls and clone size are copied from that table; D and trimming were computed from the DNA. Recorded for this sample are about half a million clones; about four fifths of them occurred a single time. The ten largest account for about 13% of the sample.

The germline V gene encodes CDR1 MGHRA and CDR2 YSYEKL. Trimming takes 0 bases off V and 4 bases off J; junction bases not matched to a gene: 9. The CDR3 goes from the cysteine to the phenylalanine over 17 residues. Only the CDR3 DNA stays, 51 bases, in frame from base 1. Paper-wide results and their limitations: Sampling was restricted to blood, and TCR repertoires in tissue are likely to differ from TCR repertoires in blood. Based on pairwise subsampling, the degree of clonotype sharing among donors was expected to be affected by sequencing depth. The small number of donors limited the genetic and exposure-history diversity represented.

Healthy HIV-negative adults with no recently reported acute infections or vaccinations were included as donors. Every donor was a Caucasian adult residing in Nashville, Tennessee, USA. For unsorted samples, tens of millions of PBMCs were counted and genomic DNA was extracted with the QIAamp DNA Blood Mini kit. Blood was obtained by leukapheresis, after which PBMCs were separated by Ficoll-Histopaque density gradient centrifugation and cryopreserved in liquid nitrogen vapor phase. The chain is made from TRBV4-1 and TRBJ2-4; the junction holds 7 bases that match TRBD1. The receptor's source is a woman aged 40 to 50 in good health. Some clones in this sample may be carry-over from other donors' samples. Sequenced sample: PBMCs. The CDR3 in this case is CASSQEPERGQKNIQYF. The sequenced DNA is TGCGCCAGCAGCCAAGAACCGGAGAGGGGGCAAAAAAACATTCAGTACTTC.